This is a list of T cell receptor beta chains from one sample in a study of T cell responses to AZD1222 COVID-19 vaccine. Data came from immunoSEQ multiplex PCR; TCRdb stores just in-frame clones and leaves some out. There are fewer than 130,000 clones in the sample; under 95% occur only once, and over 6.5% lies in the top ten. Sequenced here: peripheral blood, sampled on day 0 of AZD1222 vaccination. Every receptor here comes from an adult in good health. Each CDR3 is given with its conserved first and last residue. Fields, in order: CDR3 protein, CDR3 DNA, D gene, V gene, clone size, J gene. The D gene is left open where the match is weak. The listing skips clone size in some rows; elsewhere it reads once, few, many or a size class.

cdr3_aa: CAWLTGHTGNTIYF
cdr3_nt: TGTGCCTGGTTGACAGGGCATACTGGAAACACCATATATTTT
d_call: TRBD1
v_call: TRBV30
clone_size: -
j_call: TRBJ1-3

cdr3_aa: CASSLRDYGYTF
cdr3_nt: TGTGCCAGCAGTTTACGAGACTATGGCTACACCTTC
d_call: -
v_call: TRBV28
clone_size: -
j_call: TRBJ1-2

cdr3_aa: CSARDRTEAFF
cdr3_nt: TGCAGTGCTCGAGACCGCACTGAAGCTTTCTTT
d_call: -
v_call: TRBV20-1
clone_size: -
j_call: TRBJ1-1

cdr3_aa: CSVPGPGTNQPQHF
cdr3_nt: TGCAGCGTTCCGGGCCCTGGGACCAATCAGCCCCAGCATTTT
d_call: -
v_call: TRBV29-1
clone_size: -
j_call: TRBJ1-5

cdr3_aa: CASTRQGETQYF
cdr3_nt: TGTGCCAGCACCCGACAGGGGGAGACCCAGTACTTC
d_call: TRBD1
v_call: TRBV7-9
clone_size: -
j_call: TRBJ2-5

cdr3_aa: CASSLVVRLAGGPSTQYF
cdr3_nt: TGCGCCAGCAGCTTGGTCGTCCGACTAGCGGGGGGGCCGTCTACGCAGTATTTT
d_call: TRBD2
v_call: TRBV5-1
clone_size: -
j_call: TRBJ2-3

cdr3_aa: CASTSGFANTGELFF
cdr3_nt: TGTGCCAGTACCTCGGGGTTCGCGAACACCGGGGAGCTGTTTTTT
d_call: -
v_call: TRBV19
clone_size: -
j_call: TRBJ2-2

cdr3_aa: CASSLLRVQPQHF
cdr3_nt: TGTGCCAGCAGTTTACTCCGGGTACAGCCCCAGCATTTT
d_call: -
v_call: TRBV28
clone_size: -
j_call: TRBJ1-5

cdr3_aa: CASSQSTGASTEAFF
cdr3_nt: TGTGCCAGCAGCCAATCGACAGGGGCCAGCACTGAAGCTTTCTTT
d_call: TRBD1
v_call: TRBV3-1/TRBV3-2
clone_size: -
j_call: TRBJ1-1

cdr3_aa: CASSLVGQGPDTQYF
cdr3_nt: TGTGCCAGCAGCTTAGTTGGACAGGGACCAGATACGCAGTATTTT
d_call: TRBD1
v_call: TRBV13
clone_size: -
j_call: TRBJ2-3

cdr3_aa: CASSEVGTYASAKEQFF
cdr3_nt: TGTGCCAGCAGTGAAGTTGGGACATACGCCTCCGCCAAAGAGCAGTTCTTC
d_call: -
v_call: TRBV25-1
clone_size: -
j_call: TRBJ2-1

cdr3_aa: CASSPSTDTQYF
cdr3_nt: TGTGCCAGCAGCCCGAGCACAGATACGCAGTATTTT
d_call: -
v_call: TRBV7-8
clone_size: -
j_call: TRBJ2-3

cdr3_aa: CASTQGRGYTF
cdr3_nt: TGCGCCAGCACTCAGGGAAGGGGCTACACCTTC
d_call: -
v_call: TRBV10-2
clone_size: -
j_call: TRBJ1-2

cdr3_aa: CASSQDRRQPGYGYTF
cdr3_nt: TGCGCCAGCAGCCAAGATCGGAGGCAGCCAGGGTATGGCTACACCTTC
d_call: -
v_call: TRBV4-1
clone_size: -
j_call: TRBJ1-2

cdr3_aa: CASRTLSGAYEQYF
cdr3_nt: TGTGCCAGCAGAACACTCTCAGGGGCCTACGAGCAGTACTTC
d_call: -
v_call: TRBV28
clone_size: -
j_call: TRBJ2-7

cdr3_aa: CASSPGPPQGEQYF
cdr3_nt: TGTGCCAGCAGCCCGGGCCCCCCCCAGGGCGAGCAGTACTTC
d_call: -
v_call: TRBV5-4
clone_size: -
j_call: TRBJ2-7

cdr3_aa: CATSRENRASGNTIYF
cdr3_nt: TGTGCCACCAGCAGAGAAAACCGGGCCTCTGGAAACACCATATATTTT
d_call: -
v_call: TRBV15
clone_size: -
j_call: TRBJ1-3

cdr3_aa: CASSLEYEQYF
cdr3_nt: TGTGCCAGCAGCTTGGAATACGAGCAGTACTTC
d_call: -
v_call: TRBV5-6
clone_size: few
j_call: TRBJ2-7

cdr3_aa: CASSATGVGYTF
cdr3_nt: TGTGCCAGCAGTGCGACAGGGGTTGGCTACACCTTC
d_call: TRBD1
v_call: TRBV2
clone_size: -
j_call: TRBJ1-2

cdr3_aa: CASSYASGTDNYGYTF
cdr3_nt: TGTGCCAGCAGCTATGCATCCGGGACAGACAACTATGGCTACACCTTC
d_call: TRBD1
v_call: TRBV7-6
clone_size: -
j_call: TRBJ1-2

cdr3_aa: CASSWTAGGITEAFF
cdr3_nt: TGTGCCAGCAGCTGGACCGCAGGGGGTATCACTGAAGCTTTCTTT
d_call: TRBD1
v_call: TRBV7-2
clone_size: -
j_call: TRBJ1-1

cdr3_aa: CASSFSGWTDTQYF
cdr3_nt: TGTGCCAGCAGCTTTAGCGGGTGGACAGATACGCAGTATTTT
d_call: TRBD2
v_call: TRBV5-8
clone_size: -
j_call: TRBJ2-3

cdr3_aa: CASIGQGEGNQPQHF
cdr3_nt: TGTGCCAGCATTGGACAGGGCGAGGGGAATCAGCCCCAGCATTTT
d_call: TRBD1
v_call: TRBV2
clone_size: once
j_call: TRBJ1-5

cdr3_aa: CASSPQGYEGTQYF
cdr3_nt: TGTGCCAGCTCACCGCAGGGATATGAGGGGACCCAGTACTTC
d_call: -
v_call: TRBV18
clone_size: -
j_call: TRBJ2-5

cdr3_aa: CASSPSPSLLNTEAFF
cdr3_nt: TGTGCCAGCAGCCCTTCACCGAGCCTTCTGAACACTGAAGCTTTCTTT
d_call: -
v_call: TRBV3-1/TRBV3-2
clone_size: -
j_call: TRBJ1-1

cdr3_aa: CASSPPGDYGYTF
cdr3_nt: TGTGCCAGCTCACCACCGGGGGACTATGGCTACACCTTC
d_call: -
v_call: TRBV18
clone_size: -
j_call: TRBJ1-2

cdr3_aa: CASSGSGVSSYEQYF
cdr3_nt: TGTGCCAGCTCCGGTTCGGGGGTCAGCTCCTACGAGCAGTACTTC
d_call: -
v_call: TRBV28
clone_size: -
j_call: TRBJ2-7

cdr3_aa: CASSHAGQVNYEQYF
cdr3_nt: TGCGCCAGCAGCCACGCGGGACAGGTAAACTACGAGCAGTACTTC
d_call: TRBD1
v_call: TRBV4-1
clone_size: once
j_call: TRBJ2-7

cdr3_aa: CASKWSAAFNYGYTF
cdr3_nt: TGTGCCAGTAAGTGGTCAGCAGCCTTTAACTATGGCTACACCTTC
d_call: -
v_call: TRBV19
clone_size: -
j_call: TRBJ1-2

cdr3_aa: CASSPRGRGNQPQHF
cdr3_nt: TGTGCCAGCAGTCCCCGGGGAAGGGGCAATCAGCCCCAGCATTTT
d_call: -
v_call: TRBV6-5
clone_size: few
j_call: TRBJ1-5

cdr3_aa: CASSFRVRGGLMNTGELFF
cdr3_nt: TGTGCCAGCAGCTTTAGGGTCCGCGGGGGGCTCATGAACACCGGGGAGCTGTTTTTT
d_call: TRBD2
v_call: TRBV11-2
clone_size: once
j_call: TRBJ2-2

cdr3_aa: CASLQQGAKDTQYF
cdr3_nt: TGTGCCAGCCTTCAGCAGGGGGCGAAAGATACGCAGTATTTT
d_call: TRBD1
v_call: TRBV18
clone_size: -
j_call: TRBJ2-3

cdr3_aa: CASSLAGIGGETQYF
cdr3_nt: TGTGCCAGCAGCTTAGCTGGGATTGGAGGAGAGACCCAGTACTTC
d_call: -
v_call: TRBV11-3
clone_size: -
j_call: TRBJ2-5

cdr3_aa: CSAPVAGEAGANVLTF
cdr3_nt: TGCAGCGCCCCTGTCGCAGGGGAGGCTGGGGCCAACGTCCTGACTTTC
d_call: -
v_call: TRBV29-1
clone_size: -
j_call: TRBJ2-6

cdr3_aa: CSASNRGEKLFF
cdr3_nt: TGCAGTGCTAGTAACAGAGGGGAAAAACTGTTTTTT
d_call: -
v_call: TRBV20-1
clone_size: -
j_call: TRBJ1-4

cdr3_aa: CASSPGTLETQYF
cdr3_nt: TGTGCCAGCTCACCAGGGACCCTTGAGACCCAGTACTTC
d_call: -
v_call: TRBV18
clone_size: -
j_call: TRBJ2-5

cdr3_aa: CASRGVRGGNQPQHF
cdr3_nt: TGTGCCAGTAGGGGGGTCAGGGGAGGCAATCAGCCCCAGCATTTT
d_call: -
v_call: TRBV19
clone_size: -
j_call: TRBJ1-5

cdr3_aa: CASSYSGTAGKLFF
cdr3_nt: TGTGCCAGCAGCTATAGCGGTACGGCTGGAAAACTGTTTTTT
d_call: -
v_call: TRBV7-6
clone_size: -
j_call: TRBJ1-4

cdr3_aa: CASSYGSYSPNTEAFF
cdr3_nt: TGCGCCAGCAGCTATGGCTCTTACAGCCCGAACACTGAAGCTTTCTTT
d_call: -
v_call: TRBV5-1
clone_size: few
j_call: TRBJ1-1

cdr3_aa: CASSKGRGYTF
cdr3_nt: TGTGCCAGTAGTAAAGGGCGTGGCTACACCTTC
d_call: -
v_call: TRBV19
clone_size: -
j_call: TRBJ1-2

cdr3_aa: CASSPGTVEKLFF
cdr3_nt: TGCGCCAGCAGCCCCGGGACAGTTGAAAAACTGTTTTTT
d_call: TRBD1
v_call: TRBV5-1
clone_size: -
j_call: TRBJ1-4

cdr3_aa: CAWSVPGQGTEKLFF
cdr3_nt: TGTGCCTGGAGTGTCCCCGGACAGGGCACTGAAAAACTGTTTTTT
d_call: TRBD1
v_call: TRBV30
clone_size: -
j_call: TRBJ1-4

cdr3_aa: CASSDSRASSNQPQHF
cdr3_nt: TGTGCCAGCAGTGACTCCCGGGCCAGTAGCAATCAGCCCCAGCATTTT
d_call: -
v_call: TRBV2
clone_size: -
j_call: TRBJ1-5

cdr3_aa: CASSVEGGYTGELFF
cdr3_nt: TGTGCCAGCAGCGTAGAAGGAGGATACACCGGGGAGCTGTTTTTT
d_call: -
v_call: TRBV9
clone_size: -
j_call: TRBJ2-2

cdr3_aa: CASSLDRGVGNTIYF
cdr3_nt: TGTGCCAGCAGCCTGGACAGGGGAGTAGGAAACACCATATATTTT
d_call: TRBD1
v_call: TRBV4-2
clone_size: -
j_call: TRBJ1-3

cdr3_aa: CASSIGGANYGYTF
cdr3_nt: TGTGCCAGTAGTATCGGAGGGGCTAACTATGGCTACACCTTC
d_call: -
v_call: TRBV19
clone_size: -
j_call: TRBJ1-2

cdr3_aa: CASSEAGALYEQYF
cdr3_nt: TGTGCCAGCAGTGAAGCGGGGGCGTTGTACGAGCAGTACTTC
d_call: -
v_call: TRBV6-1
clone_size: once
j_call: TRBJ2-7

cdr3_aa: CASSMEATNEKLFF
cdr3_nt: TGCGCCAGCAGCATGGAAGCAACTAATGAAAAACTGTTTTTT
d_call: -
v_call: TRBV5-1
clone_size: -
j_call: TRBJ1-4

cdr3_aa: CASSLNMAGRVSYTF
cdr3_nt: TGTGCCAGCAGTTTAAATATGGCGGGCAGAGTGAGCTACACCTTC
d_call: -
v_call: TRBV28
clone_size: -
j_call: TRBJ1-2